These 18 T cell receptor beta chains originate from one sample sequenced in a study of beta chain features in type 1 diabetes. cDNA synthesis used the whole RNA isolate, giving expressed TCRB sequences. Profiling relied on immunoSEQ multiplex PCR, and the TCRdb table lists in-frame clones only, not all of them. The data hold fewer than 250,000 clones, with more than 65% observed a single time. Sequenced material: naive CD4+ T cells from blood. These TCRs come from a man aged 25-45 years in good health.

This clone was detected once. The chain combines TRBV15 with TRBJ2-1; D gene uncertain. Trimming took off 2 bases at V and 6 bases at J, with 17 bases between the two ends. The length of the CDR3 is 16 residues. Germline V gene lookup returns CDR1 LNHNV and CDR2 YYDKDF (reference sequence). Here the CDR3 reads CATSRTPAAVVNEQFF. CDR3 DNA sequence: TGTGCCACCAGCAGAACCCCTGCGGCGGTTGTCAATGAGCAGTTCTTC.

This clone appeared a few times. J is TRBJ2-7 and V is TRBV29-1, with no clear D. The germline V gene encodes CDR1 SQVTM and CDR2 ANQGSEA. V was trimmed by 5 bases and J by 2 bases, leaving 10 bases between them. This CDR3 region has 12 residues. The CDR3 coding sequence is TGCAGCGTTCTTTTACAGACCTACGAGCAGTACTTC. This sequence encodes CSVLLQTYEQYF.

This clone was seen a single time. The chain joins TRBV5-1 to TRBJ2-3; TRBD1 matches at 8 bases. V shed 4 bases and J 1 base; nucleotides not matched to a gene: 5. CDR1 SGHRS and CDR2 YFSETQ come from the germline V gene. The CDR3 extends over 15 amino acids. CDR3 coding DNA: TGCGCCAGCAGCCAGCCGGACAGGGGCACAGATACGCAGTATTTT. Its translation is CASSQPDRGTDTQYF. Looking up the rest from reference TRBV5-1 and TRBJ2-3 gives the full variable domain: KAGVTQTPRYLIKTRGQQVTLSCSPISGHRSVSWYQQTPGQGLQFLFEYFSETQRNKGNFPGRFSGRQFSNSRSEMNVSTLELGDSALYLCASSQPDRGTDTQYFGPGTRLTVL.

CDR3 sequence (DNA): TGTGCCAGCAGTTCTGAATTCGCGGAGACCCAGTACTTC. Translation: CASSSEFAETQYF. This chain connects TRBV28 to TRBJ2-5; D ambiguous. V was trimmed by 4 bases and J by 5 bases, leaving 11 bases between them. The CDR3 consists of 13 residues. Germline V gene data show CDR1 as MDHEN and CDR2 as SYDVKM.

J is TRBJ2-7 and V is TRBV4-2, with D possibly matching TRBD1 (6 bases). CDR1 LGHNA and CDR2 YNFKEQ come from the germline V gene. The CDR3 consists of 15 residues. V dropped 0 bases and J dropped 6 bases, with 15 bases sitting between them. The CDR3 DNA is TGTGCCAGCAGCCAAGAATCCGTCAGGGGATTCGAGCAGTACTTC. Protein: CASSQESVRGFEQYF.

This chain links TRBV29-1 with TRBJ2-3, with no clear D. This CDR3 comprises 13 residues. Germline V lookup: CDR1 SQVTM, CDR2 ANQGSEA. The V and J ends lost 4 bases and 0 bases respectively, with 8 bases between them. For the CDR3, the DNA is TGCAGCGTTGCCGGAGCTAGCACAGATACGCAGTATTTT. This gives the protein CSVAGASTDTQYF.

On this clone itself: Other DNA sequences from this sample encode an identical CDR3 as well. CDR3 DNA: TGCAGTGCTAGAGAGGGTAATGAGCAGTTCTTC. Translation gives CSAREGNEQFF. The J gene is TRBJ2-1, the V gene TRBV20-1, with unresolved D. CDR1 and CDR2 from the germline V gene are DFQATT and SNEGSKA (reference sequence). The CDR3 totals 11 residues. V lost 0 bases and J 7 bases, leaving 4 bases between the germline ends.

The rearrangement links TRBV13 to TRBJ2-7; unclear D gene. V was cut by 4 bases and J by 12 bases, with 13 bases left in between. Germline CDR1 PRHDT, CDR2 FYEKMQ (reference sequence). The CDR3 runs 11 residues. Written as DNA, the CDR3 is TGTGCCAGCAGCTCCGGCCGAGTCTTGTACTTC. It codes for CASSSGRVLYF.

The chain joins TRBV15 to TRBJ2-5; TRBD2 agrees at 10 bases. J was trimmed by 4 bases and V by 0 bases; bases with no gene match: 17. The germline CDR1 and CDR2 sequences are LNHNV and YYDKDF (reference sequence). CDR3 length: 20 amino acids. The CDR3 DNA reads TGTGCCACCAGCAGAGATTACAGGGAGAGGAGCGGGAGGGCCGCAGAGACCCAGTACTTC. This codes for CATSRDYRERSGRAAETQYF.

This clone showed up just a few times. V and J are TRBV30 and TRBJ2-3; perhaps TRBD1 as D (5 bases). Trimming removed 6 bases from V and 6 bases from J, with 16 bases in between. This CDR3 contains 13 residues. The V gene's germline CDR1 is GTSNPN and CDR2 SVGIG (reference sequence). As DNA, the CDR3 is TGTGCCTGCCCCAGGGCCTCGGAGGATACGCAGTATTTT. Its protein is CACPRASEDTQYF.

J is TRBJ2-1 and V is TRBV30, with 14 bases aligning to TRBD2. The CDR3 extends over 15 amino acids. V trimming: 2 bases; J trimming: 7 bases; junction bases outside the gene matches: 4. Germline values: CDR1 GTSNPN, CDR2 SVGIG (reference sequence). CDR3 nucleotide sequence: TGTGCCTGGAGTCTCGGACTAGCGGGAGGAAATGAGCAGTTCTTC. This gives the protein CAWSLGLAGGNEQFF.

J is TRBJ2-1 and V is TRBV6-6; D is possibly TRBD1 or TRBD2 (5 bases each). This CDR3 is built from 12 residues. Germline CDR1 and CDR2: MNHNY and SVGAGI (reference sequence). The V end lost 4 bases, the J end lost 4 bases, and 5 bases lay between the germline ends. CDR3 sequence reads: CASSWGYNEQFF. CDR3 coding DNA: TGTGCCAGCAGTTGGGGGTACAATGAGCAGTTCTTC.

The chain joins TRBV5-4 to TRBJ2-3; 10 nucleotides agree with TRBD2. CDR3 length: 15 residues. The V segment lost 4 bases and the J segment 2 bases; nucleotides outside the gene matches: 4. Germline CDR1 reads SGHNT; CDR2 reads YYREEE (reference sequence). The CDR3 nucleotides read TGTGCCAGCAGCCTGAGCGGGGGGGCCACAGATACGCAGTATTTT. Translated: CASSLSGGATDTQYF.

J is TRBJ1-2 and V is TRBV29-1; D not resolved. V was trimmed by 4 bases and J by 2 bases, leaving 11 bases between them. The CDR3 is 13 amino acids. In germline, CDR1 is SQVTM, CDR2 ANQGSEA. This CDR3 is CSVAGVVNYGYTF. As DNA, the CDR3 is TGCAGCGTTGCTGGGGTCGTCAACTATGGCTACACCTTC.

V usage is TRBV30 and J usage is TRBJ1-1; no definite D call. The ends were cut back, 4 bases at V and 4 bases at J, with 16 bases in the middle. The CDR3 contains 14 residues. Per germline, CDR1 GTSNPN and CDR2 SVGIG (reference sequence). The CDR3 DNA follows: TGTGCCTGGACCAAAGGGTACAGTAGCACTGAAGCTTTCTTT. Amino acids: CAWTKGYSSTEAFF.

Concerning this clone itself: The sample has other DNA sequences that encode this CDR3 too. The chain joins TRBV30 to TRBJ2-7; tentatively, D is TRBD2 (5 bases). V lost 0 bases, J lost 3 bases, and 9 bases lay in between. CDR1 is GTSNPN and CDR2 is SVGIG in the germline V gene (reference sequence). The CDR3 is 13 amino acids. CDR3 sequence (DNA): TGTGCCTGGAGTGTCGGAGGAAGCTACGAGCAGTACTTC. Translated, it gives CAWSVGGSYEQYF.

This chain joins TRBV15 and TRBJ1-1, with D uncertain. Trimming took 3 bases from V and 0 from J, leaving 5 bases between them. CDR1 and CDR2 from the germline V gene are LNHNV and YYDKDF (reference sequence). The CDR3 covers 13 residues. In nucleotides, the CDR3 is TGTGCCACCAGCAGGATGGTGAACACTGAAGCTTTCTTT. Amino acid sequence: CATSRMVNTEAFF.

This clone was detected only once. This chain uses TRBV4-1 with TRBJ2-4, with a tentative D call TRBD2 (5 bases). Between the trimmed V and J ends, which lost 5 bases and 6 bases, there was a span of 17 bases. The germline V gene has CDR1 MGHRA and CDR2 YSYEKL. The CDR3 totals 15 residues. CDR3 region: CASSAPGTTPNIQYF. In DNA form, the CDR3 reads TGCGCCAGCAGCGCCCCGGGAACAACTCCAAACATTCAGTACTTC.